This passage covers 19 T cell receptor beta chains from one sample sequenced in a study of beta chain features in type 1 diabetes. Study-wide results and caveats: When Type 1 diabetes patients were examined, their TCRB CDR3s proved moderately but significantly shorter in all four CD4+ subsets.

No cognate antigen is known for these TCRs. Investigators reverse transcribed all isolated RNA, so they sequenced expressed TCRB transcripts. Assay used: immunoSEQ multiplex PCR; TCRdb lists only in-frame clones, some missing. Of under 850,000 clones in the sample, 13% were seen once. Sequencing used naive CD4+ T cells from blood. These receptors were collected from a man in his late teens or twenties with type 1 diabetes.

This rearrangement joins TRBV4-2 to TRBJ2-2; D unresolved. CDR1 is LGHNA, CDR2 YNFKEQ, per germline. The CDR3 runs to 18 residues. V was trimmed by 0 bases and J by 4 bases, leaving 18 bases between them. This CDR3 reads CASSQDMNIPRLTGELFF. CDR3 DNA sequence: TGTGCCAGCAGCCAAGATATGAACATCCCGCGACTCACCGGGGAGCTGTTTTTT.

Only a few counts were recorded for this clone. V and J are TRBV4-2 and TRBJ1-3; D remains ambiguous. Trimming took 4 bases from V and 8 from J, leaving 15 bases between them. This CDR3 comprises 14 residues. Germline V gene sequence: CDR1 LGHNA, CDR2 YNFKEQ. The CDR3 here is CASSPGQAGDTIYF. The CDR3 region has the DNA TGTGCCAGCAGCCCAGGTCAGGCTGGGGACACCATATATTTT.

The chain combines TRBV19 with TRBJ2-1; D not certain. This CDR3 is built from 14 residues. Trimming took 7 bases from V and 7 from J, leaving 17 bases between them. Germline CDR1 reads LNHDA; CDR2 reads SQIVND (reference sequence). This CDR3 reads CASTLRSGRNEQFF. CDR3 nucleotides: TGTGCCAGTACCCTGCGCTCAGGCCGGAATGAGCAGTTCTTC. The variable domain in full, completed from reference TRBV19 and TRBJ2-1, reads DGGITQSPKYLFRKEGQNVTLSCEQNLNHDAMYWYRQDPGQGLRLIYYSQIVNDFQKGDIAEGYSVSREKKESFPLTVTSAQKNPTAFYLCASTLRSGRNEQFFGPGTRLTVL.

This clone was counted a few times. This chain connects TRBV11-2 to TRBJ2-5; the match to TRBD1 covers 7 bases. The CDR3 loop spans 16 amino acids. V gave up 5 bases and J gave up 1 base; unmatched junction bases: 10. Germline lookup yields CDR1 SGHAT and CDR2 FQNNGV. The CDR3 region has the DNA TGTGCCAGCAGCCCAAGGACAGGCAAGATCCAAGAGACCCAGTACTTC. It codes for CASSPRTGKIQETQYF.

V gene TRBV7-2 combines with J gene TRBJ1-2; no reliable D call. From germline, CDR1 is SGHTA and CDR2 FQGNSA. CDR3 size: 13 residues. Trimming took off 0 bases at V and 6 bases at J, with 8 bases between the two ends. CDR3 nucleotides: TGTGCCAGCAGCTTAGCTACGAGCGATGGCTACACCTTC. Its protein product is CASSLATSDGYTF.

In nucleotides, the CDR3 is TGTGCCAGCACCTATCAAGGGGTGAGGAACACTGAAGCTTTCTTT. Protein: CASTYQGVRNTEAFF. The chain recombines TRBV5-4 with TRBJ1-1; D is possibly TRBD1 (5 bases). Germline V gene lookup returns CDR1 SGHNT and CDR2 YYREEE (reference sequence). Trimming shortened V by 6 bases and J by 1 base, and 16 bases separated the two germline ends. This CDR3 has 15 residues.

The rearrangement uses TRBV6-5 and TRBJ1-3; D is unresolved. The germline V gene encodes CDR1 MNHEY and CDR2 SVGAGI. Trimming took 7 bases from V and 0 from J, leaving 7 bases between them. The CDR3 extends over 13 amino acids. The CDR3 bases are TGTGCCAGCACTCCCAGCTCTGGAAACACCATATATTTT. Translating gives CASTPSSGNTIYF.

The chain is built from TRBV5-1 and TRBJ2-3; 8 nucleotides line up with TRBD1. Germline CDR1 is SGHRS and CDR2 is YFSETQ. V was clipped by 4 bases and J by 1 base; unmatched bases: 8. The CDR3 is made up of 16 amino acids. This CDR3 is CASSIGQGQGTDTQYF. The CDR3 DNA sequence: TGCGCCAGCAGCATCGGACAGGGTCAGGGCACAGATACGCAGTATTTT.

This clone was recorded a few times. The chain has TRBV9 and TRBJ1-2, with D unresolved. Trimming left V 2 bases short and J 7 bases short, with 9 bases between. This CDR3 is 12 amino acids long. CDR1 and CDR2 from the germline V gene are SGDLS and YYNGEE. CDR3 DNA: TGTGCCAGCAGCGTTGAGGGTGTTGGCTACACCTTC. Encoded protein: CASSVEGVGYTF.

The sample holds a few counts of this clone. The rearrangement uses TRBV6-5 and TRBJ1-2; possibly TRBD1 for D (6 bases). V dropped 2 bases and J dropped 2 bases, with 9 bases sitting between them. The CDR3 is 14 residues long. Germline-derived CDR1 and CDR2 are MNHEY and SVGAGI. In DNA, the CDR3 is TGTGCCAGCAGTTACGGGACACCGAACTATGGCTACACCTTC. Residues: CASSYGTPNYGYTF.

The chain is built from TRBV14 and TRBJ1-2, with D unclear. The germline V gene has CDR1 SGHDN and CDR2 FVKESK. Trimming left V 0 bases short and J 7 bases short, with 12 bases between. The CDR3 contains 14 residues. The CDR3 DNA is TGTGCCAGCAGCCAAGATCCGGTCACGGGTGGCTACACCTTC. It specifies CASSQDPVTGGYTF.

This clone turned up a few times. The genes are TRBV4-1 and TRBJ1-1; no reliable D call. The germline CDR1 and CDR2 sequences are MGHRA and YSYEKL. This CDR3 spans 16 amino acids. V lost 0 bases and J 1 base, leaving 12 bases between the germline ends. The CDR3, as DNA: TGCGCCAGCAGCCAAGATCGGGGAGATCCGAACACTGAAGCTTTCTTT. As protein: CASSQDRGDPNTEAFF.

This chain joins TRBV15 and TRBJ1-1; a weak D match, TRBD1 (6 bases). The CDR3 is 14 amino acids. V gave up 5 bases and J gave up 10 bases, with 20 bases separating them. The germline V gene encodes CDR1 LNHNV and CDR2 YYDKDF (reference sequence). The CDR3 nucleotides are TGTGCCACCAGCGGTGGCGGGGGGGCAAGTCTAGCTTTCTTT. This encodes CATSGGGGASLAFF.

A few counts support this clone. The V call is TRBV5-4, the J call TRBJ2-5, with TRBD2 matching 15 bases. This CDR3 comprises 18 residues. Trimming at V came to 4 bases and at J to 5 bases, leaving 12 bases not matched to a gene. Germline loops: CDR1 SGHNT, CDR2 YYREEE (reference sequence). Here the CDR3 DNA reads TGTGCCAGCAGCAACCCGGGACTAGCGGGGGGACAACCGGAGACCCAGTACTTC. Residues: CASSNPGLAGGQPETQYF.

V gene TRBV5-4 combines with J gene TRBJ2-3, with unresolved D. There are 15 residues in the CDR3. CDR1 and CDR2 (germline): SGHNT, YYREEE (reference sequence). V was pared by 0 bases and J by 2 bases, with 10 bases between. The CDR3 is CASSLVGQSTDTQYF. In nucleotides, the CDR3 is TGTGCCAGCAGCTTGGTCGGTCAGTCCACAGATACGCAGTATTTT.

This clone has a handful of counts. This chain uses TRBV7-8 with TRBJ2-5; no firm D call. The CDR3 consists of 15 residues. The germline CDR1 and CDR2 sequences are SGHVS and FQNEAQ. Trimming shortened V by 1 base and J by 4 bases, and 13 bases separated the two germline ends. The CDR3 reads CASSLVESGAETQYF. In DNA, the CDR3 is TGTGCCAGCAGCTTAGTCGAGTCCGGTGCAGAGACCCAGTACTTC.

V gene TRBV19 combines with J gene TRBJ1-6; D not certain. Germline CDR1 reads LNHDA; CDR2 reads SQIVND (reference sequence). This CDR3 contains 14 residues. V lost 6 bases, J lost 0 bases, and 6 bases lay in between. CDR3 amino acids: CASSSGSYNSPLHF. CDR3 nucleotides: TGTGCCAGTAGCTCGGGCTCCTATAATTCACCCCTCCACTTT. The full variable domain, rest sourced from reference TRBV19 and TRBJ1-6, is DGGITQSPKYLFRKEGQNVTLSCEQNLNHDAMYWYRQDPGQGLRLIYYSQIVNDFQKGDIAEGYSVSREKKESFPLTVTSAQKNPTAFYLCASSSGSYNSPLHFGNGTRLTVT.

This clone was counted between two and nine times. The chain joins TRBV7-9 to TRBJ1-1; maybe TRBD1 (6 bases). There are 14 residues in the CDR3. The V gene's germline CDR1 is SEHNR and CDR2 FQNEAQ (reference sequence). The V end was cut by 4 bases, the J end by 1 base, with 10 bases between. CDR3 in amino acids: CASSYLGQNTEAFF. For the CDR3, the DNA is TGTGCCAGCAGCTACCTGGGACAGAACACTGAAGCTTTCTTT.

This clone was seen a few times. The chain recombines TRBV28 with TRBJ2-3; D assignment may be TRBD1 or TRBD2 (5 bases each). V lost 4 bases to trimming and J lost 2 bases, with 10 bases between them. The CDR3 is made up of 14 amino acids. Germline CDR1 MDHEN, CDR2 SYDVKM. As DNA, the CDR3 is TGTGCCAGCAGTTCCGGGACCCTCACAGATACGCAGTATTTT. Translated: CASSSGTLTDTQYF.